These 2 T cell receptor beta chains were all obtained from the same sample, sequenced in a study of OX40 agonist ivuxolimab in advanced cancers. Clones were read by immunoSEQ multiplex PCR, and TCRdb kept only the in-frame ones, dropping some. Of about 48,000 clones in the sample, approximately 90% are singletons; the top ten hold less than 60%. This material consisted of CD4+ or CD8+ T cells sorted from blood, taken in a trial of the OX40 agonist ivuxolimab. These receptors originate from an adult with an advanced solid tumor such as melanoma, head and neck, liver or kidney cancer.

This rearrangement joins TRBV5-1 to TRBJ2-3; 7 bases align to TRBD2. The trim removed 0 bases at V and 0 bases at J, leaving 1 base unmatched. This CDR3 has 15 residues. CDR1 SGHRS and CDR2 YFSETQ come from the germline V gene. The CDR3 region is CASSLVGGSTDTQYF. The CDR3 region has the DNA TGCGCCAGCAGCTTGGTGGGGGGGAGCACAGATACGCAGTATTTT.

The J gene is TRBJ1-6, the V gene TRBV5-1; D is possibly TRBD1 (5 bases). The CDR3 loop spans 18 amino acids. Trimming cost V 5 bases and J 2 bases, with 20 bases left between them. Per germline, CDR1 SGHRS and CDR2 YFSETQ. This chain's CDR3 is CASRDGTAGGPYNSPLHF. The CDR3 DNA reads TGCGCCAGCAGAGATGGGACGGCCGGAGGACCCTATAATTCACCCCTCCACTTT.